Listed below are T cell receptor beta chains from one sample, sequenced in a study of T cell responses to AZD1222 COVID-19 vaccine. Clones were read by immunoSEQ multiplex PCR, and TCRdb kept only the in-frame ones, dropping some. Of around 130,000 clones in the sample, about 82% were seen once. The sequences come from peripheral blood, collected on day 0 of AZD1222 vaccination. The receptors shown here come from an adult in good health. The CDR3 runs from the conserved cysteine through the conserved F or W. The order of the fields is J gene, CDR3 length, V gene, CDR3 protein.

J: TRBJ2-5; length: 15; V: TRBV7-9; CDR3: CASSLAGGPGETQYF
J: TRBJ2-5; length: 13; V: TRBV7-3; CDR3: CASSFSGGETQYF
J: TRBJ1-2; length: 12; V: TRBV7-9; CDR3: CASSPFDSGYTF
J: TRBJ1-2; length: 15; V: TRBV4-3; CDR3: CASSQDPGTSYGYTF
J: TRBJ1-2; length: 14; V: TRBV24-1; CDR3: CATSDWTGSSGYTF
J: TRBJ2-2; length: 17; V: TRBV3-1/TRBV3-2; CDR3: CASSQVDIFLDTGELFF
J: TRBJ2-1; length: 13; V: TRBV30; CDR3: CAWSGTGDNEQFF
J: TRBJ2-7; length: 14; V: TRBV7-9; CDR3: CASSPVFGADEQYF
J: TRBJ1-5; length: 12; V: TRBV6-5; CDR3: CASSGRDQPQHF
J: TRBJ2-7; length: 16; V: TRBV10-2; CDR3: CASRGLDPGLAGEQYF
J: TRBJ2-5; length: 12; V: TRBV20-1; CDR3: CSASLLQETQYF
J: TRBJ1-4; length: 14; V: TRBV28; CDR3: CASSLNRGNEKLFF
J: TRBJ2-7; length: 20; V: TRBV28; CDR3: CASSFHFQTSGNRVSYEQYF
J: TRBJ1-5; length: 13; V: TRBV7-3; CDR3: CASSRGPGQPQHF
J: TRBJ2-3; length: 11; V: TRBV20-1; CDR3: CSAGQTDTQYF
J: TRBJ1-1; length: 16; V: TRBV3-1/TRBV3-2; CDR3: CASSLLTGYRNTEAFF
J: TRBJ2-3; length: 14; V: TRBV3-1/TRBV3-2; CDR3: CASSRRLAADTQYF
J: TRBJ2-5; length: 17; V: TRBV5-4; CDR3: CASSFSAHGGGTQTQYF
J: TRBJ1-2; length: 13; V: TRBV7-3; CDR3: CASSYGAGNGYTF
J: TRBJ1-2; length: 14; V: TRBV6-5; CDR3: CASSYGGTAWSYTF